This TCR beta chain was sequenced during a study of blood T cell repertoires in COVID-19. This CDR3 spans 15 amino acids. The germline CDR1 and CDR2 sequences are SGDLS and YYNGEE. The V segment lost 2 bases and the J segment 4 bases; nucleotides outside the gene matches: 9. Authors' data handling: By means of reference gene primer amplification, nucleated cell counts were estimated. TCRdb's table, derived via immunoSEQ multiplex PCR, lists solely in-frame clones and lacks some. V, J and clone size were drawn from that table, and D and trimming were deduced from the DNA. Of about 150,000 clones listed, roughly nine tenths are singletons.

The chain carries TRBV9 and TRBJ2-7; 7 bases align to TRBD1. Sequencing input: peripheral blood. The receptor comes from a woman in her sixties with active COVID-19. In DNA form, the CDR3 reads TGTGCCAGCAGCGTCAGGGACAGAGGCGTTTACGAGCAGTACTTC. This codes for CASSVRDRGVYEQYF.